The rows below give T cell receptor beta chains drawn from one sample of a study of cytomegalovirus exposure and HLA in healthy donors. Method: immunoSEQ multiplex PCR; TCRdb's copy keeps in-frame clones and lacks some. The repertoire consists of some 78,000 clones, with around 70% occurring once and the leading ten covering approximately 12%. What was sequenced was PBMCs. These receptors originate from a woman in her thirties or forties in good health and CMV-seropositive. The CDR3 runs from the conserved cysteine through the conserved F or W. A D gene is named only where the DNA matches it firmly. Expanded clones get a size class; other rows say once, few or many, or leave the size out.

clone_size | j_call | d_call | v_call | cdr3_nt | cdr3_aa
. | TRBJ2-5 | . | TRBV5-1 | TGCGCCAGCAGAAACAGACTTGAGAGGAGGGGAGAGACCCAGTACTTC | CASRNRLERRGETQYF
. | TRBJ2-5 | TRBD1 | TRBV6-1 | TGTGCCAGCAGTGAAGCGGTAAGGACAGGGGAGATTGAAGAGACCCAGTACTTC | CASSEAVRTGEIEETQYF
. | TRBJ1-3 | TRBD1 | TRBV9 | TGTGCCAGCAGCACCACCCCCGGGACAGGGAACTCTGGAAACACCATATATTTT | CASSTTPGTGNSGNTIYF
few | TRBJ2-2 | TRBD2 | TRBV5-4 | TGTGCCAGCAGCCTTAGCGGGGGAAACACCGGGGAGCTGTTTTTT | CASSLSGGNTGELFF
. | TRBJ1-3 | TRBD1 | TRBV6-5 | TGTGCCAGCAGTTCCGGGACAGGGGCCGGAAACACCATATATTTT | CASSSGTGAGNTIYF
. | TRBJ2-7 | TRBD1 | TRBV27 | TGTGCCAGCAGTTCGGACAGGTCCCCCTACGAGCAGTACTTC | CASSSDRSPYEQYF
. | TRBJ2-5 | . | TRBV7-2 | TGTGCCAGCAGCTTAGCCAAAAAAGAGACCCAGTACTTC | CASSLAKKETQYF
. | TRBJ2-7 | . | TRBV6-1 | TGTGCCAGCAGGGTTACCGGGAGCTACGAGCAGTACTTC | CASRVTGSYEQYF
. | TRBJ1-2 | TRBD1 | TRBV5-6 | TGTGCCAGCAGCTTGGACAGGGGGAACCTAAGGGACTATGGCTACACCTTC | CASSLDRGNLRDYGYTF
many | TRBJ2-5 | TRBD1 | TRBV6-5 | TGTGCCAGCATCCCCCCGGGACAGGGGAGAACCCAGTACTTC | CASIPPGQGRTQYF
. | TRBJ1-1 | . | TRBV29-1 | TGCAGCGTGGACACAGGAGGGGACACTGAAGCTTTCTTT | CSVDTGGDTEAFF
once | TRBJ1-2 | . | TRBV19 | TGTGCCAGTAGTACCCAGGGGGGCTACACCTTC | CASSTQGGYTF
. | TRBJ2-5 | TRBD1 | TRBV5-4 | TGTGCCAGCAGCTTGGACAGGGGGCAAGAGACCCAGTACTTC | CASSLDRGQETQYF
. | TRBJ1-4 | TRBD1 | TRBV7-9 | TGTGCCAGCAGCTTACAGGGGGCAACTAATGAAAAACTGTTTTTT | CASSLQGATNEKLFF
few | TRBJ1-5 | . | TRBV28 | TGTGCCAGCAGTTTATTTGAGGGTACTGGCAATCAGCCCCAGCATTTT | CASSLFEGTGNQPQHF
. | TRBJ2-1 | . | TRBV7-9 | TGTGCCAGCAGTTACGACGGGAAGAATGAGCAGTTCTTC | CASSYDGKNEQFF
few | TRBJ1-1 | TRBD1 | TRBV5-1 | TGCGCCAGCAGCTTCGGGACAGGGGGATCTGAAGCTTTCTTT | CASSFGTGGSEAFF
few | TRBJ2-2 | TRBD2 | TRBV5-6 | TGTGCCAGCAGCCGTCTAGCGGGGGGGCCCACCGGGGAGCTGTTTTTT | CASSRLAGGPTGELFF
. | TRBJ2-1 | TRBD2 | TRBV27 | TGTGCCAGCAGTTCTGCGGGAGGGCGAAATGAGCAGTTCTTC | CASSSAGGRNEQFF
. | TRBJ1-5 | TRBD1 | TRBV28 | TGTGCCAGCAGGACAGGGGGAGTTCAGCCCCAGCATTTT | CASRTGGVQPQHF
. | TRBJ2-1 | TRBD2 | TRBV5-4 | TGTGCCAGCAGCCCTCCTGGGACTAGCGGCTACAATGAGCAGTTCTTC | CASSPPGTSGYNEQFF
few | TRBJ2-7 | . | TRBV29-1 | TGCAGCGTTCAGGTTCAGGGAAACTCCTACGAGCAGTACTTC | CSVQVQGNSYEQYF
. | TRBJ1-1 | . | TRBV28 | TGTGCCAGCAGTACCCCTCACGGCGGGAACACTGAAGCTTTCTTT | CASSTPHGGNTEAFF
. | TRBJ1-2 | TRBD1 | TRBV5-1 | TGCGCCAGCAGATGGGACAGGGGAGAGGGCTACACCTTC | CASRWDRGEGYTF
. | TRBJ1-2 | TRBD1 | TRBV2 | TGTGCCAGCAGACAGGGGACCCCCCGTAACTATGGCTACACCTTC | CASRQGTPRNYGYTF
once | TRBJ1-1 | TRBD1 | TRBV6-6 | TGTGCCAGCAGCCCGACAGGGAATGCTGAAGCTTTCTTT | CASSPTGNAEAFF
. | TRBJ1-2 | . | TRBV13 | TGTGCCAGCAGCTTAGGTCCGTCTATTGGCTACACCTTC | CASSLGPSIGYTF
. | TRBJ1-3 | . | TRBV5-6 | TGTGCCAGCAGCTTGTTAGAACCTGGAAACACCATATATTTT | CASSLLEPGNTIYF
. | TRBJ2-1 | . | TRBV29-1 | TGCAGCGTTGAAGCAGGTAGATACAATGAGCAGTTCTTC | CSVEAGRYNEQFF
. | TRBJ2-5 | . | TRBV7-8 | TGTGCCAGCAGCTTGGACAGAGAAGAGACCCAGTACTTC | CASSLDREETQYF
. | TRBJ2-7 | TRBD1 | TRBV2 | TGTGCCAGCAGTTTACAGGGGGTCTCCTACGAGCAGTACTTC | CASSLQGVSYEQYF
. | TRBJ2-1 | . | TRBV5-1 | TGCGCCAGCAGCTTGGGGAATATAGGAGGGAATGAGCAGTTCTTC | CASSLGNIGGNEQFF